This T cell receptor beta chain was found in a study of shared clonotypes between healthy human individuals. The germline V gene encodes CDR1 SGHTA and CDR2 FQGNSA. This CDR3 is 16 amino acids long. Trimming at V came to 5 bases and at J to 0 bases, leaving 6 bases not matched to a gene. TCRdb keeps only in-frame clones here, not all; method: immunoSEQ multiplex PCR. Of around 1,000,000 clones listed, approximately 77% are singletons. The chain joins TRBV7-2 to TRBJ2-3; 9 bases fit TRBD2. This receptor was taken from a man younger than 35 in good health. Some clones in this sample may be carry-over from other donors' samples. Sample: memory CD4+ T cells from PBMCs. Subset defined: CD45RA-negative fraction. CDR3 loop: CASSQVGLASTDTQYF. DNA of the CDR3: TGTGCCAGCAGCCAAGTCGGACTAGCGAGCACAGATACGCAGTATTTT. Supplemented by reference TRBV7-2 and TRBJ2-3, the full variable domain reads GAGVSQSPSNKVTEKGKDVELRCDPISGHTALYWYRQSLGQGLEFLIYFQGNSAPDKSGLPSDRFSAERTGGSVSTLTIQRTQQEDSAVYLCASSQVGLASTDTQYFGPGTRLTVL.